These 3 T cell receptor beta chains came from one sample sequenced in a study of T cells in localized non-small cell lung cancer. Clones were sequenced by immunoSEQ multiplex PCR, and TCRdb holds only the in-frame ones, with some missing. The table has fewer than 95,000 clones, approximately 90% seen once; the top ten hold roughly 4.3%. The sample here was PBMCs, taken before any cancer treatment. The source of these receptors is a woman aged 40-75 years with stage II squamous cell lung carcinoma.

The CDR3 DNA follows: TGTGCCAGCAGTCCGAACCGGTGGACAGAGAACACTGAAGCTTTCTTT. Encoded protein: CASSPNRWTENTEAFF. The chain employs TRBV28 and TRBJ1-1; D might be TRBD1 (6 bases). Germline V gene data show CDR1 as MDHEN and CDR2 as SYDVKM. V lost 5 bases and J lost 1, with 17 bases in between. The CDR3 is 16 residues long.

As DNA, the CDR3 is TGTGCCAGCAGTTTAATGACAGCAACTAATGAAAAACTGTTTTTT. This gives the protein CASSLMTATNEKLFF. J is TRBJ1-4 and V is TRBV28; D possibly corresponds to TRBD1 (5 bases). The CDR3 runs to 15 residues. V gave up 2 bases and J gave up 0 bases, with 7 bases separating them. Germline V gene lookup returns CDR1 MDHEN and CDR2 SYDVKM.

The V call is TRBV16, the J call TRBJ1-1, with no clear D. The CDR3 contains 16 residues. CDR1 and CDR2 from the germline V gene are KGHSY and FQNENV. V lost 4 bases to trimming and J lost 1 base, with 16 bases between them. The chain's CDR3 is CASSPPGVGRNTEAFF. CDR3 DNA sequence: TGTGCCAGCAGCCCCCCCGGGGTGGGTAGGAACACTGAAGCTTTCTTT.